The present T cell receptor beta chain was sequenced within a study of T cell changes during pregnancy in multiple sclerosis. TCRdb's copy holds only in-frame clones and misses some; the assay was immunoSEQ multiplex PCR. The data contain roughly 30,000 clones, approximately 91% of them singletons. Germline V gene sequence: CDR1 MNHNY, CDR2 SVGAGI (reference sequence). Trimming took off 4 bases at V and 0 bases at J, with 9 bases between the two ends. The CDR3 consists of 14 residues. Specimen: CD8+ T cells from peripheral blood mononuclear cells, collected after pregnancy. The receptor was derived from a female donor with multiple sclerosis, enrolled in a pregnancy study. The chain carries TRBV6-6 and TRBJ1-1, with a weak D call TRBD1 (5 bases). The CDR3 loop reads CASSSPGMNTEAFF. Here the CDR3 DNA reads TGTGCCAGCAGTTCTCCAGGGATGAACACTGAAGCTTTCTTT.